The 31 T cell receptor beta chains in this list originate from one sample, sequenced in a study of T cell responses to AZD1222 COVID-19 vaccine. The repertoire was sequenced with immunoSEQ multiplex PCR; TCRdb's copy has only in-frame clones and lacks some. Of about 120,000 clones listed, 80% to 90% are singletons. Specimen: peripheral blood, collected 28 days after the second AZD1222 dose. The receptors originated from an adult who received the AZD1222 COVID-19 vaccine.

This clone has just a few counts. The J gene is TRBJ2-2, the V gene TRBV24-1; no definite D call. Germline V gene lookup returns CDR1 KGHDR and CDR2 SFDVKD. V dropped 2 bases and J dropped 4 bases, with 4 bases sitting between them. This CDR3 is 13 amino acids long. This CDR3 reads CATSDYGTGELFF. The CDR3 DNA follows: TGTGCCACCAGTGATTATGGCACCGGGGAGCTGTTTTTT.

This clone was detected only once. The chain joins TRBV6-5 to TRBJ1-1, with D possibly TRBD1 on 5 matching bases. Trimming removed 7 bases from V and 1 base from J, with 7 bases in between. The CDR3 is made up of 12 amino acids. Germline loops: CDR1 MNHEY, CDR2 SVGAGI. This CDR3 reads CASKTGNTEAFF. The DNA of the CDR3 is TGTGCCAGCAAAACAGGGAACACTGAAGCTTTCTTT.

This rearrangement joins TRBV15 to TRBJ1-5; the match to TRBD1 covers 10 bases. Looked up from germline, CDR1 is LNHNV and CDR2 is YYDKDF (reference sequence). The CDR3 has 15 amino acids. The V segment lost 5 bases and the J segment 7 bases; nucleotides outside the gene matches: 8. This CDR3 reads CATSLLGQGGQPQHF. In DNA form, the CDR3 reads TGTGCCACCAGCCTCCTAGGACAGGGGGGACAGCCCCAGCATTTT.

A single count supports this clone. CDR3: CATSSYRGYTF. DNA for the CDR3: TGTGCCACCAGCAGTTATCGAGGCTACACCTTC. The V and J genes are TRBV15 and TRBJ1-2; D gene unclear. V lost 3 bases, J lost 8 bases, and 7 bases lay in between. This CDR3 has 11 residues. Per the germline V gene, CDR1 is LNHNV and CDR2 is YYDKDF (reference sequence). The entire variable domain, with the rest obtained from reference TRBV15 and TRBJ1-2, is as follows: DAMVIQNPRYQVTQFGKPVTLSCSQTLNHNVMYWYQQKSSQAPKLLFHYYDKDFNNEADTPDNFQSRRPNTSFCFLDIRSPGLGDTAMYLCATSSYRGYTFGSGTRLTVV.

The chain employs TRBV7-6 and TRBJ2-3; TRBD2 might be the D (6 bases). Germline assignment: CDR1 SGHVS and CDR2 FNYEAQ. This CDR3 has 16 residues. Trimming took 1 base from V and 3 from J, leaving 14 bases between them. The CDR3 here is CASSLGASRETDTQYF. The CDR3, as DNA: TGTGCCAGCAGCTTAGGAGCCTCCCGGGAGACAGATACGCAGTATTTT.

This chain links TRBV4-3 with TRBJ1-6, with D uncertain. This CDR3 comprises 20 residues. V lost 0 bases to trimming and J lost 0 bases, with 18 bases between them. Germline values: CDR1 LGHNA, CDR2 YSLEER. CDR3 DNA: TGCGCCAGCAGCCAAGATGTGACGTCGAGTGCTTTCTCCTATAATTCACCCCTCCACTTT. Its translation: CASSQDVTSSAFSYNSPLHF.

V gene TRBV15 combines with J gene TRBJ2-2, with 8 bases identical to TRBD1. The germline V gene encodes CDR1 LNHNV and CDR2 YYDKDF (reference sequence). The CDR3 consists of 19 residues. Losses at the gene ends were 3 bases for V and 0 bases for J; bases not matched to a gene: 12. CDR3 DNA: TGTGCCACCAGCAGTGAGGCAGGGGGCACGTCCCCGAACACCGGGGAGCTGTTTTTT. This gives the protein CATSSEAGGTSPNTGELFF. Full variable domain (missing parts from reference TRBV15 and TRBJ2-2): DAMVIQNPRYQVTQFGKPVTLSCSQTLNHNVMYWYQQKSSQAPKLLFHYYDKDFNNEADTPDNFQSRRPNTSFCFLDIRSPGLGDTAMYLCATSSEAGGTSPNTGELFFGEGSRLTVL.

This chain uses TRBV6-2 or TRBV6-3 with TRBJ1-6; TRBD1 is a possible D gene (5 bases). V was shortened by 2 bases and J by 6 bases, with 14 bases between the two germline ends. Germline-derived CDR1 and CDR2 are MNHEY and SVGEGT. CDR3 length equals 16 residues. The CDR3 region is CASSYPQGPVNSPLHF. In DNA form, the CDR3 reads TGTGCCAGCAGTTACCCGCAGGGCCCCGTTAATTCACCCCTCCACTTT.

This chain uses TRBV7-2 with TRBJ1-6; no reliable D call. CDR1 is SGHTA and CDR2 is FQGNSA in the germline V gene. Trimming removed 6 bases at V and 10 bases at J, with 16 bases between. CDR3 length: 14 residues. This CDR3 is CASRRDGPHSPLHF. CDR3 coding DNA: TGTGCCAGCAGGCGTGACGGACCCCACTCACCCCTCCACTTT.

The rearrangement joins TRBV5-6 to TRBJ1-6; 12 bases agree with TRBD1. The germline CDR1 and CDR2 sequences are SGHDT and YYEEEE. After removal of 7 bases from V and 9 bases from J, the junction contained 8 bases not matched to a gene. The CDR3 runs 15 residues. In DNA, the CDR3 is TGTGCCAGCTCTGCTGGGGACAGGGGGCTTTCACCCCTCCACTTT. It yields the protein CASSAGDRGLSPLHF.

The chain recombines TRBV7-3 with TRBJ1-2, with D possibly being TRBD1 (5 bases). Germline-derived CDR1 and CDR2 are SGHTA and FQGTGA. Trimming took 3 bases from V and 4 from J, leaving 18 bases between them. The CDR3 contains 16 residues. The CDR3 DNA reads TGTGCCAGCAGCTTGGGAGGAAGGGGACCGACCTATGGCTACACCTTC. Protein: CASSLGGRGPTYGYTF.

The chain carries TRBV19 and TRBJ2-7, with 8 bases lining up with TRBD2. Germline V gene lookup returns CDR1 LNHDA and CDR2 SQIVND (reference sequence). Germline trimming cut 5 bases from V and 3 bases from J; bases unmatched to any gene: 21. CDR3 size: 19 residues. The CDR3 DNA sequence: TGTGCCAGTAGTCAGAGTGCGGGGGGCCTAACCTACGACCTCTACGAGCAGTACTTC. Its translation: CASSQSAGGLTYDLYEQYF.

This clone is a singleton in its sample. This rearrangement joins TRBV7-2 to TRBJ2-3; D is uncertain. Trimming removed 5 bases at V and 2 bases at J, with 8 bases between. The CDR3 extends over 13 amino acids. Germline lookup yields CDR1 SGHTA and CDR2 FQGNSA. The CDR3 reads CASSPNPTDTQYF. The CDR3 DNA follows: TGTGCCAGCAGCCCCAATCCCACAGATACGCAGTATTTT.

The chain employs TRBV21-1 and TRBJ1-1. TRBV21-1 is described as a pseudogene. The CDR3 is 14 residues long. CDR3 bases: TGTGCCAGCAGCAAACTCAGGGAGCGGACTGAAGCTTTCTTT. Amino acid sequence: CASSKLRERTEAFF.

The rearrangement links TRBV7-8 to TRBJ2-2, with 9 bases aligning to TRBD2. The germline gives CDR1 SGHVS, CDR2 FQNEAQ. The CDR3 sequence is 16 residues long. The V gene end was trimmed by 5 bases and the J gene end by 5 bases; junction bases not matched to a gene: 9. CDR3 loop: CASSLSGGIGTGELFF. DNA for the CDR3: TGTGCCAGCAGCCTTAGCGGGGGCATAGGGACCGGGGAGCTGTTTTTT.

This chain uses TRBV28 with TRBJ1-5, with 9 bases lining up with TRBD1. V lost 7 bases and J lost 6; bases outside the gene matches: 10. CDR1 MDHEN and CDR2 SYDVKM come from the germline V gene. The CDR3 contains 15 residues. Written as DNA, the CDR3 is TGTGCCAGCATACCTGGGACAGGGTTTCGTCAGCCCCAGCATTTT. This codes for CASIPGTGFRQPQHF.

This sequence joins TRBV7-9 and TRBJ1-2; D not resolved. This CDR3 has 14 residues. Trimming shortened V by 5 bases and J by 3 bases, and 13 bases separated the two germline ends. The germline gives CDR1 SEHNR, CDR2 FQNEAQ (reference sequence). CDR3 in DNA: TGTGCCAGCAGCAACCGGCAGAGGGACTATGGCTACACCTTC. It specifies CASSNRQRDYGYTF.

Written as DNA, the CDR3 is TGTGCCAGCACCCCCTGGTCGGGTTGGGACATTCAGTACTTC. It yields the protein CASTPWSGWDIQYF. The chain employs TRBV7-9 and TRBJ2-4; D ambiguous. CDR1 and CDR2 from the germline V gene are SEHNR and FQNEAQ (reference sequence). The V end was cut by 7 bases, the J end by 8 bases, with 18 bases between. The CDR3 is 14 residues long. The full variable domain, its missing parts supplied by reference TRBV7-9 and TRBJ2-4, is DTGVSQNPRHKITKRGQNVTFRCDPISEHNRLYWYRQTLGQGPEFLTYFQNEAQLEKSRLLSDRFSAERPKGSFSTLEIQRTEQGDSAMYLCASTPWSGWDIQYFGAGTRLSVL.

J is TRBJ1-2 and V is TRBV15; D gene uncertain. CDR3 length: 12 residues. V dropped 5 bases and J dropped 0 bases, with 4 bases sitting between them. The V gene's germline CDR1 is LNHNV and CDR2 YYDKDF (reference sequence). The CDR3 region is CATSGANYGYTF. The CDR3 DNA reads TGTGCCACCAGCGGAGCTAACTATGGCTACACCTTC.

The rearrangement uses TRBV3-1 (or the pseudogene TRBV3-2) and TRBJ2-7; TRBD2 is a possible D gene (6 bases). V dropped 4 bases and J dropped 9 bases, with 10 bases sitting between them. Per germline, CDR1 LGHDT and CDR2 YNNKEL (reference sequence). This CDR3 is built from 11 residues. Here the CDR3 DNA reads TGTGCCAGCAGCCCGGGAGATAGGCAGTACTTC. It specifies CASSPGDRQYF.

This clone was seen more than once but under ten times. The rearrangement joins TRBV7-2 to TRBJ2-1; D is tentatively TRBD1 or TRBD2 (5 bases each). Deletions cut 1 base from V and 6 bases from J, with 10 bases between. Germline CDR1 reads SGHTA; CDR2 reads FQGNSA. The CDR3 consists of 14 residues. The CDR3 DNA is TGTGCCAGCAGCTTAGTATCAGGGAGCAATGAGCAGTTCTTC. Its protein product is CASSLVSGSNEQFF.

The genes are TRBV11-2 and TRBJ1-3; D call uncertain. CDR1 is SGHAT and CDR2 is FQNNGV in the germline V gene. The CDR3 sequence is 15 residues long. The ends were cut back, 1 base at V and 0 bases at J, with 7 bases in the middle. CDR3 residues: CASSLASSSGNTIYF. The CDR3 DNA follows: TGTGCCAGCAGCTTAGCCTCGTCCTCTGGAAACACCATATATTTT.

In its sample, this clone was seen a few times. The chain has TRBV4-1 and TRBJ1-6, with D tentatively TRBD1 (5 bases). Trimming pared 1 base from V and 9 bases from J, leaving 10 bases between. The CDR3 extends over 14 amino acids. The germline V gene encodes CDR1 MGHRA and CDR2 YSYEKL. The CDR3 sequence: CASSQAGGGSPLHF. The CDR3 region has the DNA TGCGCCAGCAGCCAAGCTGGCGGGGGTTCACCCCTCCACTTT.

V gene TRBV30 combines with J gene TRBJ1-2; tentative D call: TRBD1 (6 bases). The CDR3 is made up of 12 amino acids. Trimming cost V 5 bases and J 1 base, with 8 bases left between them. Germline-derived CDR1 and CDR2 are GTSNPN and SVGIG (reference sequence). The CDR3 bases are TGTGCCTGGTCCAGGGGTAACTATGGCTACACCTTC. As protein: CAWSRGNYGYTF.

The chain recombines TRBV28 with TRBJ1-1; D is uncertain. CDR1 is MDHEN, CDR2 SYDVKM, per germline. V lost 6 bases to trimming and J lost 3 bases, with 11 bases between them. The CDR3 sequence is 13 residues long. The CDR3: CASSTLRYTEAFF. CDR3 nucleotides: TGTGCCAGCAGCACCCTCAGATACACTGAAGCTTTCTTT.

The gene calls are TRBV7-9 and TRBJ1-5; no firm D call. CDR1 is SEHNR, CDR2 FQNEAQ, per germline (reference sequence). The CDR3 is made up of 15 amino acids. The V gene lost 1 base and the J gene lost 2 bases, with 9 bases spanning the gap. CDR3: CASSLGRMGNQPQHF. Here the CDR3 DNA reads TGTGCCAGCAGCTTAGGGCGGATGGGCAATCAGCCCCAGCATTTT.

The chain employs TRBV27 and TRBJ1-5, with D possibly being TRBD1 (6 bases). The CDR3 extends over 14 amino acids. Germline CDR1 is MNHEY and CDR2 is SMNVEV (reference sequence). Trimming removed 5 bases at V and 8 bases at J, with 16 bases between. This CDR3 reads CASSVGRGAKPQHF. The CDR3 DNA reads TGTGCCAGCAGTGTGGGACGGGGGGCGAAGCCCCAGCATTTT.

The chain carries TRBV18 and TRBJ1-2; D is possibly TRBD1 (5 bases). The V end lost 2 bases, the J end lost 0 bases, and 10 bases lay between the germline ends. The germline gives CDR1 KGHSH, CDR2 LQKENI. CDR3 length equals 15 residues. CDR3 in DNA: TGTGCCAGCTCACCATCCCGGGGCTCTAACTATGGCTACACCTTC. Amino acids: CASSPSRGSNYGYTF. Filled out from reference TRBV18 and TRBJ1-2, the complete variable domain reads NAGVMQNPRHLVRRRGQEARLRCSPMKGHSHVYWYRQLPEEGLKFMVYLQKENIIDESGMPKERFSAEFPKEGPSILRIQQVVRGDSAAYFCASSPSRGSNYGYTFGSGTRLTVV.

Only a few counts were recorded for this clone. The chain carries TRBV19 and TRBJ2-2; 9 positions match TRBD1. The J segment lost 1 base and the V segment lost 10 bases, leaving 4 bases of the junction unmatched. Germline V gene lookup returns CDR1 LNHDA and CDR2 SQIVND (reference sequence). The length of the CDR3 is 14 residues. The CDR3 reads CATRQGVNTGELFF. CDR3 nucleotides: TGTGCCACCCGACAGGGGGTGAACACCGGGGAGCTGTTTTTT.

This clone has more than one count but fewer than ten. J is TRBJ2-1 and V is TRBV4-2; 10 bases are shared with TRBD1. In germline, CDR1 is LGHNA, CDR2 YNFKEQ. This CDR3 has 15 amino acids. Trimming at V came to 4 bases and at J to 3 bases, leaving 3 bases not matched to a gene. This CDR3 is CASSPGQGDYNEQFF. The CDR3, as DNA: TGTGCCAGCAGCCCTGGACAGGGGGACTACAATGAGCAGTTCTTC.

The rearrangement uses TRBV6-6 and TRBJ2-7; perhaps D is TRBD1 or TRBD2 (5 bases each). The CDR3 is 13 residues long. V was clipped by 5 bases and J by 6 bases, with 14 bases between them. CDR1 MNHNY and CDR2 SVGAGI come from the germline V gene (reference sequence). The DNA of the CDR3 is TGTGCCAGCAGTCCTTCCCTTGGGGGCGAGCAGTACTTC. The encoded protein is CASSPSLGGEQYF.